The 13 T cell receptor beta chains below come from one sample, sequenced in a study of cytomegalovirus exposure and HLA in healthy donors. It was with 60 Vbeta and 13 Jbeta primers that the PCR ran. Sequencing used immunoSEQ multiplex PCR; TCRdb keeps in-frame clones, though not all of them. The repertoire includes about 120,000 clones, approximately 80% of them detected once, and about 0.25% sits in the top ten. The specimen was PBMCs. All receptors derive from a man aged 50-59 years in good health and CMV-seronegative.

This chain joins TRBV29-1 and TRBJ1-1; 9 nucleotides agree with TRBD1. Germline trimming cut 6 bases from V and 6 bases from J; bases unmatched to any gene: 5. Germline loops: CDR1 SQVTM, CDR2 ANQGSEA. The CDR3 consists of 12 residues. The CDR3, as DNA: TGCAGCGTGAACAGGGGGCCCTCTGAAGCTTTCTTT. This gives the protein CSVNRGPSEAFF.

This rearrangement joins TRBV28 to TRBJ2-3; D possibly corresponds to TRBD1 (6 bases). V shed 6 bases and J shed 3 bases, with 10 bases lying between them. This CDR3 spans 13 amino acids. Per germline, CDR1 MDHEN and CDR2 SYDVKM. The CDR3 DNA follows: TGTGCCAGCAGGGAACAGGGTACAGATACGCAGTATTTT. Its translation is CASREQGTDTQYF. Filled out from reference TRBV28 and TRBJ2-3, the complete variable domain reads DVKVTQSSRYLVKRTGEKVFLECVQDMDHENMFWYRQDPGLGLRLIYFSYDVKMKEKGDIPEGYSVSREKKERFSLILESASTNQTSMYLCASREQGTDTQYFGPGTRLTVL.

The rearrangement uses TRBV11-2 and TRBJ1-5; D unresolved. The germline CDR1 and CDR2 sequences are SGHAT and FQNNGV. CDR3 length: 15 amino acids. V was cut by 0 bases and J by 8 bases, with 14 bases left in between. CDR3 nucleotides: TGTGCCAGCAGCTTAGATCCAACCGCAATAGAGCCCCAGCATTTT. Protein product: CASSLDPTAIEPQHF.

This rearrangement joins TRBV6-5 to TRBJ2-5; the match to TRBD2 covers 8 bases. This CDR3 comprises 15 residues. Germline trimming cut 4 bases from V and 1 base from J; bases unmatched to any gene: 5. In germline, CDR1 is MNHEY, CDR2 SVGAGI. CDR3 residues: CASSFHSGTQETQYF. CDR3 coding DNA: TGTGCCAGCAGTTTCCATAGCGGGACCCAAGAGACCCAGTACTTC.

V and J are TRBV7-6 and TRBJ2-2, with 9 nucleotides matching TRBD2. The V segment lost 5 bases and the J segment 3 bases; nucleotides outside the gene matches: 13. The CDR3 contains 18 residues. Germline CDR1 is SGHVS and CDR2 is FNYEAQ. The CDR3 protein is CASSRRPGGGADTGELFF. The CDR3 DNA sequence: TGTGCCAGCAGCCGACGACCGGGCGGGGGGGCCGACACCGGGGAGCTGTTTTTT.

This chain links TRBV18 with TRBJ1-1; TRBD1 aligns across 7 bases. This CDR3 contains 14 residues. CDR1 and CDR2 (germline): KGHSH, LQKENI. J was trimmed by 4 bases and V by 3 bases; bases with no gene match: 5. CDR3 DNA: TGTGCCAGCTCACCCGGACAGGACACCACTGAAGCTTTCTTT. Translating gives CASSPGQDTTEAFF.

The chain employs TRBV7-6 and TRBJ2-7, with 7 bases fitting TRBD2. The germline CDR1 and CDR2 sequences are SGHVS and FNYEAQ. J lost 1 base, V lost 0 bases, and 9 bases had no gene match. The CDR3 has 17 amino acids. CDR3 coding DNA: TGTGCCAGCAGCTTAGCCCAAGCGGGGAGTTCTTCCTACGAGCAGTACTTC. Its translation: CASSLAQAGSSSYEQYF. The complete variable domain, with remaining parts taken from reference TRBV7-6 and TRBJ2-7, reads GAGVSQSPRYKVTKRGQDVALRCDPISGHVSLYWYRQALGQGPEFLTYFNYEAQQDKSGLPNDRFSAERPEGSISTLTIQRTEQRDSAMYRCASSLAQAGSSSYEQYFGPGTRLTVT.

The rearrangement links TRBV29-1 to TRBJ2-6; tentative D call: TRBD1 (6 bases). Germline loops: CDR1 SQVTM, CDR2 ANQGSEA. CDR3 length: 15 residues. V dropped 2 bases and J dropped 1 base, with 9 bases sitting between them. DNA for the CDR3: TGCAGCGTTGAAAGGACAGTGTCTGGGGCCAACGTCCTGACTTTC. Its translation is CSVERTVSGANVLTF. Filled out from reference TRBV29-1 and TRBJ2-6, the complete variable domain reads SAVISQKPSRDICQRGTSLTIQCQVDSQVTMMFWYRQQPGQSLTLIATANQGSEATYESGFVIDKFPISRPNLTFSTLTVSNMSPEDSSIYLCSVERTVSGANVLTFGAGSRLTVL.

V is TRBV28 and J is TRBJ2-3; TRBD2 matches at 9 bases. Germline CDR1 is MDHEN and CDR2 is SYDVKM. The J segment lost 1 base and the V segment lost 7 bases, leaving 3 bases of the junction unmatched. The CDR3 length is 14 residues. As DNA, the CDR3 is TGTGCCAGCACTAGACTAGCGGGCACAGATACGCAGTATTTT. Residues: CASTRLAGTDTQYF. Drawing the rest from reference TRBV28 and TRBJ2-3, the complete variable domain is DVKVTQSSRYLVKRTGEKVFLECVQDMDHENMFWYRQDPGLGLRLIYFSYDVKMKEKGDIPEGYSVSREKKERFSLILESASTNQTSMYLCASTRLAGTDTQYFGPGTRLTVL.

The V gene is TRBV7-2, the J gene TRBJ2-6, with 7 bases aligning to TRBD1. Germline V lookup: CDR1 SGHTA, CDR2 FQGNSA. This CDR3 contains 16 residues. The ends lost 6 bases at V and 0 bases at J; junction bases unmatched: 5. The CDR3 nucleotides read TGTGCCAGCAGGCCCACAGGGGCCTCTGGGGCCAACGTCCTGACTTTC. Its translation: CASRPTGASGANVLTF. The entire variable domain, with the rest obtained from reference TRBV7-2 and TRBJ2-6, is as follows: GAGVSQSPSNKVTEKGKDVELRCDPISGHTALYWYRQSLGQGLEFLIYFQGNSAPDKSGLPSDRFSAERTGGSVSTLTIQRTQQEDSAVYLCASRPTGASGANVLTFGAGSRLTVL.

V and J are TRBV10-3 and TRBJ1-4, with a weak D call TRBD1 (5 bases). V was pared by 4 bases and J by 8 bases, with 11 bases between. The CDR3 runs to 13 residues. Looked up from germline, CDR1 is ENHRY and CDR2 is SYGVKD. DNA of the CDR3: TGTGCCATCAGTGCGCAGGGTGGAGAAAAACTGTTTTTT. It translates to CAISAQGGEKLFF.

The J gene is TRBJ2-1, the V gene TRBV11-2; 10 bases match TRBD2. V lost 0 bases to trimming and J lost 10 bases; unmatched junction nucleotides: 15. Germline V gene data show CDR1 as SGHAT and CDR2 as FQNNGV. The CDR3 loop spans 18 amino acids. The CDR3 reads CASSLDLKLGTSVGEQFF. CDR3 nucleotide sequence: TGTGCCAGCAGCTTAGATCTTAAACTAGGGACTAGCGTCGGCGAGCAGTTCTTC. Together with reference TRBV11-2 and TRBJ2-1, the CDR3 gives the full variable domain: EAGVAQSPRYKIIEKRQSVAFWCNPISGHATLYWYQQILGQGPKLLIQFQNNGVVDDSQLPKDRFSAERLKGVDSTLKIQPAKLEDSAVYLCASSLDLKLGTSVGEQFFGPGTRLTVL.

The rearrangement uses TRBV7-9 and TRBJ2-5; D unclear. Germline CDR1 SEHNR, CDR2 FQNEAQ (reference sequence). The CDR3 is 12 amino acids. Between the trimmed V and J ends, which lost 6 bases and 5 bases, there was a span of 10 bases. The CDR3 loop reads CASRLLRETQYF. The DNA for the CDR3 is TGTGCCAGCAGATTATTGAGGGAGACCCAGTACTTC.